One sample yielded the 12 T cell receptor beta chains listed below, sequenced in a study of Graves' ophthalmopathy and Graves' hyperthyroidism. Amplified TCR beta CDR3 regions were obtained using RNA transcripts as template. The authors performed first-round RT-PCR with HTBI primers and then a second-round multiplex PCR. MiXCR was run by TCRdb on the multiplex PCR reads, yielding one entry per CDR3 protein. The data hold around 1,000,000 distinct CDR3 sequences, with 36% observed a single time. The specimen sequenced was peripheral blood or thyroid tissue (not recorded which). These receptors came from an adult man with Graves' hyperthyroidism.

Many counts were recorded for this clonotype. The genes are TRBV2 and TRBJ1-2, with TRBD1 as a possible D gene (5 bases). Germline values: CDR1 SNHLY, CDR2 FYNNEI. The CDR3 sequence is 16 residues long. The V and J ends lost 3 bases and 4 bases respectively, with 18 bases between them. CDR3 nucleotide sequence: TGTGCCAGCAGTGATCGATTGACAGCACACACCTATGGCTACACCTTC. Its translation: CASSDRLTAHTYGYTF.

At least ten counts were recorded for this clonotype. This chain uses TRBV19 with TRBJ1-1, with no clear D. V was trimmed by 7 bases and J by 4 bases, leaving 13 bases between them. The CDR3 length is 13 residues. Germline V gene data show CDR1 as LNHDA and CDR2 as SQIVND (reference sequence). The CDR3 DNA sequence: TGTGCCAGTACCTCGCTTCTTGCCACTGAAGCTTTCTTT. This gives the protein CASTSLLATEAFF.

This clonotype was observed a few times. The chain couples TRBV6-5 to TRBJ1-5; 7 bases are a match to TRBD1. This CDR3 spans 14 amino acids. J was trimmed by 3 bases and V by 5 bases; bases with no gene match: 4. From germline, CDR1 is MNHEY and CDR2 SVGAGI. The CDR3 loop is CASSTGESNQPQHF. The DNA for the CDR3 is TGTGCCAGCAGTACAGGGGAATCCAATCAGCCCCAGCATTTT.

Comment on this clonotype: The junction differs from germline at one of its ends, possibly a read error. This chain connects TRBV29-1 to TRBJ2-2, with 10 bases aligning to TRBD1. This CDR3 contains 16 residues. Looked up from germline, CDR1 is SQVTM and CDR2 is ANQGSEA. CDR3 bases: TGCAGCGTTGGGGGACAGGGGATGGTGAACACTGGGGAGCTGTTTTTT. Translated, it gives CSVGGQGMVNTGELFF.

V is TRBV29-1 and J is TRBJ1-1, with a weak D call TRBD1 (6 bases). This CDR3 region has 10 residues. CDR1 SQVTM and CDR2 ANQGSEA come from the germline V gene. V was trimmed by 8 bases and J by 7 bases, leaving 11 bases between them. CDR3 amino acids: CSLGGGEAFF. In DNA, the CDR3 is TGCAGCTTGGGAGGGGGTGAAGCTTTCTTT. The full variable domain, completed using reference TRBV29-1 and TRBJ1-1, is SAVISQKPSRDICQRGTSLTIQCQVDSQVTMMFWYRQQPGQSLTLIATANQGSEATYESGFVIDKFPISRPNLTFSTLTVSNMSPEDSSIYLCSLGGGEAFFGQGTRLTVV.

This chain's CDR3 is CASSQEGTRLRKQYF. In DNA form, the CDR3 reads TGCGCCAGCAGCCAAGAAGGGACTAGACTACGGAAGCAGTACTTC. This chain connects TRBV4-1 to TRBJ2-7, with 8 bases fitting TRBD2. V gave up 0 bases and J gave up 8 bases; unmatched junction bases: 9. The CDR3 is 15 residues long. CDR1 and CDR2 from the germline V gene are MGHRA and YSYEKL.

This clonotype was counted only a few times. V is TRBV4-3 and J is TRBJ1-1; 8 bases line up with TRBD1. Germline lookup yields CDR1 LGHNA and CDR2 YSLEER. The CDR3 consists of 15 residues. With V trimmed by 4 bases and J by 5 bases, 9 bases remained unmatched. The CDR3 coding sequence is TGCGCCAGCAGCCGCAAACCGGGACAGGTAACTGAAGCTTTCTTT. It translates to CASSRKPGQVTEAFF.

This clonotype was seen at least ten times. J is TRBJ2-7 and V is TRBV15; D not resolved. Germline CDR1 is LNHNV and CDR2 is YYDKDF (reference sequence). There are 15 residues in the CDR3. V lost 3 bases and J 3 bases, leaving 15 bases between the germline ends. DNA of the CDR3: TGTGCCACCAGCAGGAAGCATGACATTAACTACGAGCAGTACTTC. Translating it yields CATSRKHDINYEQYF.

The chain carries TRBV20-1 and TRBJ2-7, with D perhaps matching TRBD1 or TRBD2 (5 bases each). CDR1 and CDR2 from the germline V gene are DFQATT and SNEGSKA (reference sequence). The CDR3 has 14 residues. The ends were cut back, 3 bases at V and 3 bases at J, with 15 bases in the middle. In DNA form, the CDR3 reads TGCAGTGCTAGCTCGCAGGGAGTCGGCTACGAGCAGTACTTC. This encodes CSASSQGVGYEQYF.

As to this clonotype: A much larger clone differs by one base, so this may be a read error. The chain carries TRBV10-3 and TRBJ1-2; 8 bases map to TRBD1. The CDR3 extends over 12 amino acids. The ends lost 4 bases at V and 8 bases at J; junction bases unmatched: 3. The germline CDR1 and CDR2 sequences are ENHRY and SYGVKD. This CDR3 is CAISGTGRGYTF. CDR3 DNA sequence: TGTGCCATCAGTGGGACAGGGCGCGGCTACACCTTC.

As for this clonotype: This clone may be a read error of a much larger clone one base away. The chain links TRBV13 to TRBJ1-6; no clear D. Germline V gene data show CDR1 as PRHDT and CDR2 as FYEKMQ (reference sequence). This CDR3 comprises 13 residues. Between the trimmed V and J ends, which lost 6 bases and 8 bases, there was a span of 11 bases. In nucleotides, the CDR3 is TGTGCCAGCAGGTCCATCAGTTATTCACCCCTCCACTTT. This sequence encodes CASRSISYSPLHF.

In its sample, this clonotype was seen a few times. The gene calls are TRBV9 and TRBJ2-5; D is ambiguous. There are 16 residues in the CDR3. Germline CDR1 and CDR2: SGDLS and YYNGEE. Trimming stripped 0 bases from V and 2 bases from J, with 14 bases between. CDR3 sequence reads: CASSVVGLGGQETQYF. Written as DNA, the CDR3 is TGTGCCAGCAGCGTAGTGGGATTGGGTGGTCAAGAGACCCAGTACTTC.